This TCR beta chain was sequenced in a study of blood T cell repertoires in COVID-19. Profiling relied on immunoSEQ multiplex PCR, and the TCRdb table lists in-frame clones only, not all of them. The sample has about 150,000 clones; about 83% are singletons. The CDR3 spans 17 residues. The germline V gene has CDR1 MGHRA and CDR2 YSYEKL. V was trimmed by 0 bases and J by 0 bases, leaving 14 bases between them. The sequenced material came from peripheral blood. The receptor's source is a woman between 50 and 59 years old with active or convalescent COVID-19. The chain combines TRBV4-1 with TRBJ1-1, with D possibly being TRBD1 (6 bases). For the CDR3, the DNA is TGCGCCAGCAGCCAAGATAGGGGGAGCCTTATGAACACTGAAGCTTTCTTT. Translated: CASSQDRGSLMNTEAFF.